A selection of T cell receptor beta chains follows, all from one sample in a study of blood T cell repertoires in COVID-19. The table came from immunoSEQ multiplex PCR; TCRdb's copy has only in-frame clones and leaves some out. The sample consists of roughly 63,000 clones, 75% to 90% of them appearing once. Sequenced material: peripheral blood. These receptors all stem from a man in his fifties or sixties with active COVID-19. The CDR3 runs from the conserved cysteine through the conserved F or W. D genes are given only for firm matches. For some rows the clone size is stated as once, few or many, or as a class when expanded; others skip it.

size,J,D,V,DNA,CDR3
few,TRBJ1-5,TRBD1,TRBV7-8,TGTGCCAGCAGCCCCTATGGGACAGGGAACAATCAGCCCCAGCATTTT,CASSPYGTGNNQPQHF
once,TRBJ1-2,TRBD1,TRBV19,TGTGCCAGTAGAAAGGACAGGGCCGATAACTATGGCTACACCTTC,CASRKDRADNYGYTF
.,TRBJ2-1,TRBD1,TRBV7-6,TGTGCCAGCAGCTTAGGAGGGACAGGCTACAATGAGCAGTTCTTC,CASSLGGTGYNEQFF
once,TRBJ2-3,TRBD2,TRBV2,TGTGCCAGCAGTGCGGGGGGGGCAGATACGCAGTATTTT,CASSAGGADTQYF
.,TRBJ2-3,.,TRBV12-5,TGTGCTAGTGCCCCGGTTCCAAGCGTTCGCACAGATACGCAGTATTTT,CASAPVPSVRTDTQYF
few,TRBJ2-5,.,TRBV18,TGTGCCAGCTCACCACCGGGCGAGACCCAGTACTTC,CASSPPGETQYF
once,TRBJ1-2,TRBD1,TRBV7-2,TGTGCCAGCAGCCTGGAACCGGGACAGGGGAGCTATGGCTACACCTTC,CASSLEPGQGSYGYTF
.,TRBJ2-7,TRBD1,TRBV7-2,TGTGCCAGCAGCTTGTGGGACAGGGGGCGACACGAGCAGTACTTC,CASSLWDRGRHEQYF
once,TRBJ2-4,.,TRBV9,TGTGCCAGCAGCCCCGGGACTCCTAAAAACATTCAGTACTTC,CASSPGTPKNIQYF
.,TRBJ1-3,.,TRBV6-5,TGTGCCAGCACGGACATTAGCTCTGGAAACACCATATATTTT,CASTDISSGNTIYF
.,TRBJ2-1,TRBD2,TRBV7-8,TGTGCCAGCAGCCGGAAGCGGGGGGGTGACAATGAGCAGTTCTTC,CASSRKRGGDNEQFF
.,TRBJ1-1,.,TRBV4-1,TGCGCCAGCAGCCAAACCAGGATTCGGAACACTGAAGCTTTCTTT,CASSQTRIRNTEAFF
.,TRBJ2-1,.,TRBV19,TGTGCCAGTAGTATATCGGGCTACAATGAGCAGTTCTTC,CASSISGYNEQFF
.,TRBJ1-1,.,TRBV14,TGTGCCAGCAGCCAAGGTCGGAACACTGAAGCTTTCTTT,CASSQGRNTEAFF
.,TRBJ2-3,.,TRBV27,TGTGCCAGCAGTCAAAACAGGGCGGGCACAGATACGCAGTATTTT,CASSQNRAGTDTQYF
few,TRBJ2-4,.,TRBV10-3,TGTGCCATCAGTGAGTCAGACCAGGGGAAGCTAGCCAAAAACATTCAGTACTTC,CAISESDQGKLAKNIQYF
few,TRBJ1-3,.,TRBV9,TGTGCCAGCAGCGCCCTGGGGGCTCGAAACACCATATATTTT,CASSALGARNTIYF